The 21 T cell receptor beta chains below come from one sample, sequenced in a study of regulatory T cells in long-lasting Graves disease. Libraries of TCR beta came from iRepertoire HTBI primers plus Arm-PCR of CDR3 regions. Via MiXCR, TCRdb re-called the multiplex PCR reads, giving one row per CDR3 protein. The repertoire has 350,000 to 500,000 distinct CDR3 sequences, 16% of them found once; the top ten carry roughly 23%. Time point of the sample: newly diagnosed GD, antithyroid drugs for less than 3 months. PBMC-derived RNA was used for the TCR library. This sample also belongs to another study, concerning T cells in Graves' hyperthyroidism and ophthalmopathy.

This specimen consisted of peripheral blood mononuclear cells (PBMCs), obtained at new diagnosis, from a patient treated with antithyroid drugs. These receptors all stem from a woman aged 18-29 years with Graves disease.

There are a few counts of this clonotype. The V gene is TRBV11-2, the J gene TRBJ1-5, with 7 bases identical to TRBD1. The germline V gene has CDR1 SGHAT and CDR2 FQNNGV. The CDR3 spans 14 residues. J lost 6 bases, V lost 5 bases, and 7 bases had no gene match. The CDR3 reads CASSPTGFGQPQHF. In nucleotides, the CDR3 is TGTGCCAGCAGCCCGACAGGGTTCGGTCAGCCCCAGCATTTT.

This clonotype has a handful of counts. This chain links TRBV4-1 with TRBJ2-1; the D is unclear. The CDR3 consists of 14 residues. From germline, CDR1 is MGHRA and CDR2 YSYEKL. V shed 1 base and J shed 13 bases, with 17 bases lying between them. In DNA, the CDR3 is TGCGCCAGCAGCCAAGTTTTGAGCATGGAGACCCAGTTCTTC. Amino acid sequence: CASSQVLSMETQFF.

The genes are TRBV28 and TRBJ1-5; tentatively, D is TRBD1 (5 bases). Per the germline V gene, CDR1 is MDHEN and CDR2 is SYDVKM. This CDR3 is built from 14 residues. The germline V and J ends were trimmed by 6 bases and 0 bases, with 9 bases remaining between them. CDR3 nucleotides: TGTGCCAGCAGGAGACAGATTAGCAATCAGCCCCAGCATTTT. Encoded protein: CASRRQISNQPQHF. The variable domain in full, completed from reference TRBV28 and TRBJ1-5, reads DVKVTQSSRYLVKRTGEKVFLECVQDMDHENMFWYRQDPGLGLRLIYFSYDVKMKEKGDIPEGYSVSREKKERFSLILESASTNQTSMYLCASRRQISNQPQHFGDGTRLSIL.

This clonotype was seen a handful of times. The chain has TRBV6-1 and TRBJ2-7, with D maybe TRBD1 (8 bases). The CDR3 consists of 14 residues. Germline CDR1 and CDR2: MNHNS and SASEGT. V lost 6 bases and J 4 bases, leaving 16 bases between the germline ends. The CDR3 protein is CASSPIQGGYEQYF. The CDR3 region has the DNA TGTGCCAGCAGCCCTATACAGGGGGGGTACGAGCAGTACTTC.

This clonotype was seen at least ten times. The chain couples TRBV20-1 to TRBJ1-1; 9 positions match TRBD1. This CDR3 contains 14 residues. The germline V gene encodes CDR1 DFQATT and CDR2 SNEGSKA (reference sequence). Trimming at V came to 7 bases and at J to 5 bases, leaving 11 bases not matched to a gene. The CDR3 region is CSVRIGTGQTEAFF. In DNA, the CDR3 is TGCAGTGTTAGGATCGGGACAGGGCAGACTGAAGCTTTCTTT.

This clonotype was detected many times. The chain carries TRBV5-1 and TRBJ2-7; weak D call: TRBD1 (6 bases). The CDR3 runs to 13 residues. The germline V gene encodes CDR1 SGHRS and CDR2 YFSETQ. Trimming shortened V by 6 bases and J by 2 bases, and 12 bases separated the two germline ends. The CDR3 nucleotides are TGCGCCAGCAAGGAAGGGACACCCTACGAGCAGTACTTC. It yields the protein CASKEGTPYEQYF.

The sample holds a few counts of this clonotype. The chain carries TRBV19 and TRBJ1-5; TRBD1 matches 9 bases. V lost 5 bases and J lost 8; bases outside the gene matches: 16. The germline V gene encodes CDR1 LNHDA and CDR2 SQIVND (reference sequence). The CDR3 length is 17 residues. CDR3 sequence reads: CASSRSKGQGLGEPQHF. The CDR3 DNA reads TGTGCCAGTAGTCGTTCTAAAGGACAGGGGTTGGGGGAGCCCCAGCATTTT. The complete variable domain, with remaining parts taken from reference TRBV19 and TRBJ1-5, reads DGGITQSPKYLFRKEGQNVTLSCEQNLNHDAMYWYRQDPGQGLRLIYYSQIVNDFQKGDIAEGYSVSREKKESFPLTVTSAQKNPTAFYLCASSRSKGQGLGEPQHFGDGTRLSIL.

This chain joins TRBV12-3 or TRBV12-4 and TRBJ1-4, with D unresolved. V lost 8 bases to trimming and J lost 0 bases, with 10 bases between them. The length of the CDR3 is 14 residues. CDR3 amino acids: CASGERATNEKLFF. CDR3 sequence (DNA): TGTGCCAGCGGAGAAAGAGCAACTAATGAAAAACTGTTTTTT.

Concerning this clonotype itself: Being one base from a much bigger clone, this may be a read error. The chain employs TRBV11-1 and TRBJ1-2, with TRBD1 matching 11 bases. Trimming removed 4 bases from V and 6 bases from J; junction bases left unmatched: 7. The germline gives CDR1 SGHAT, CDR2 FQDESV (reference sequence). The CDR3 is made up of 15 amino acids. The CDR3 loop is CASSSGQGAHHGYTF. The DNA of the CDR3 is TGTGCCAGCAGCTCCGGACAGGGGGCTCACCATGGCTACACCTTC.

This clonotype was observed at least ten times. This chain connects TRBV12-3 or TRBV12-4 to TRBJ2-1; 9 bases are shared with TRBD1. The CDR3 runs 16 residues. The J segment lost 0 bases and the V segment lost 6 bases, leaving 6 bases of the junction unmatched. CDR3 in amino acids: CASRRQGDLSYNEQFF. CDR3 sequence (DNA): TGTGCCAGCAGGCGACAGGGGGACCTCTCCTACAATGAGCAGTTCTTC.

There are many counts of this clonotype. This rearrangement joins TRBV6-1 to TRBJ2-3, with 8 bases matching TRBD1. CDR1 MNHNS and CDR2 SASEGT come from the germline V gene. With V trimmed by 6 bases and J by 4 bases, 12 bases remained unmatched. The length of the CDR3 is 16 residues. CDR3 nucleotides: TGTGCCAGCAGGCCGTTCGGACAGGGAAGGTCAGATACGCAGTATTTT. Translated, it gives CASRPFGQGRSDTQYF.

This clonotype was counted at least ten times. This sequence joins TRBV29-1 and TRBJ1-2, with TRBD1 matching over 10 bases. The junction had 5 bases not matched to a gene; V was cut back by 4 bases and J by 3 bases. CDR1 SQVTM and CDR2 ANQGSEA come from the germline V gene. The CDR3 is 14 residues long. The chain's CDR3 is CSVAPGQGHYGYTF. The CDR3 bases are TGCAGCGTTGCCCCGGGACAGGGGCACTATGGCTACACCTTC. Variable domain in full (rest from reference TRBV29-1 and TRBJ1-2): SAVISQKPSRDICQRGTSLTIQCQVDSQVTMMFWYRQQPGQSLTLIATANQGSEATYESGFVIDKFPISRPNLTFSTLTVSNMSPEDSSIYLCSVAPGQGHYGYTFGSGTRLTVV.

The chain uses TRBV3-1 and TRBJ2-7, with 7 positions matching TRBD1. The CDR3 is 18 amino acids. V lost 1 base to trimming and J lost 6 bases; unmatched junction nucleotides: 18. Germline V gene data show CDR1 as LGHDT and CDR2 as YNNKEL (reference sequence). This CDR3 is CASSQARGAGGFLSEQYF. The DNA for the CDR3 is TGTGCCAGCAGCCAAGCCAGAGGGGCAGGGGGTTTTCTGAGCGAGCAGTACTTC.

The table lists this clonotype with many counts. This chain uses TRBV2 with TRBJ1-5, with 8 bases that match TRBD1. The J segment lost 12 bases and the V segment lost 6 bases, leaving 1 base of the junction unmatched. Germline CDR1 reads SNHLY; CDR2 reads FYNNEI. There are 10 residues in the CDR3. The CDR3 DNA is TGTGCCAGCAGGGGACAGGTCCAGCATTTT. Translated, it gives CASRGQVQHF.

This clonotype was detected many times. CDR3 coding DNA: TGCAGCGTTGGCTTCGTAGCGGGAGCAGCTGATACGCAGTATTTT. Translation gives CSVGFVAGAADTQYF. The chain uses TRBV29-1 and TRBJ2-3, with 9 bases identical to TRBD2. Germline V gives CDR1 SQVTM, CDR2 ANQGSEA. The V segment lost 4 bases and the J segment 6 bases; nucleotides outside the gene matches: 11. The CDR3 sequence is 15 residues long.

As for this clonotype: This may be a read error, as it is one base from a much larger clone. The CDR3 here is CASRTSGNTVAFF. CDR3 DNA: TGCGCCAGCAGGACCTCAGGGAACACTGTAGCTTTCTTT. This chain links TRBV5-1 with TRBJ1-1, with a possible D match to TRBD1 (5 bases). Germline values: CDR1 SGHRS, CDR2 YFSETQ. The CDR3 spans 13 residues.

Many counts were recorded for this clonotype. The chain joins TRBV10-2 to TRBJ2-7, with D uncertain. The CDR3 totals 14 residues. V was shortened by 3 bases and J by 4 bases, with 13 bases between the two germline ends. CDR1 WSHSY and CDR2 SAAADI come from the germline V gene. The CDR3 DNA reads TGCGCCAGCAGTGACGGCCAGGTTCCTTACGAGCAGTACTTC. It is translated as CASSDGQVPYEQYF.

This clonotype was observed at least ten times. The chain carries TRBV9 and TRBJ2-7; 9 bases align to TRBD2. The ends lost 5 bases at V and 6 bases at J; junction bases unmatched: 9. The germline gives CDR1 SGDLS, CDR2 YYNGEE. This CDR3 contains 14 residues. The CDR3 coding sequence is TGTGCCAGCAGTAATAGCGGGAGTAGTGGCGAGCAGTACTTC. Amino acid sequence: CASSNSGSSGEQYF.

In its sample, this clonotype was seen a few times. It differs at one base from a far larger clone, so likely a read error. The J gene is TRBJ2-1, the V gene TRBV7-9; no clear D gene. The CDR3 totals 14 residues. Germline V lookup: CDR1 SEHNR, CDR2 FQNEAQ (reference sequence). The CDR3 bases are TGTGTCAGCGTGGGAACCCGCTCCTACAATGAGCAGTTCTTC. Protein: CVSVGTRSYNEQFF.

This clonotype was seen a handful of times. The rearrangement joins TRBV6-5 to TRBJ2-1; 12 bases match TRBD2. The CDR3 is 23 amino acids. Germline V lookup: CDR1 MNHEY, CDR2 SVGAGI. With 2 bases clipped from V and 4 bases from J, the junction kept 24 bases outside the gene matches. The CDR3 nucleotides read TGTGCCAGCAGTTACCCTTCAGCGGGGACGCGGTATTCGACTAGCGGGAGTTACAATGAGCAGTTCTTC. It encodes CASSYPSAGTRYSTSGSYNEQFF.

This clonotype occurred many times. This chain links TRBV30 with TRBJ2-1, with 8 nucleotides matching TRBD2. This CDR3 region has 14 residues. Germline V CDR1 and CDR2: GTSNPN, SVGIG (reference sequence). The trim removed 7 bases at V and 3 bases at J, leaving 8 bases unmatched. CDR3 loop: CASDRGGFYNEQFF. CDR3 in DNA: TGTGCCTCCGACCGGGGGGGCTTCTACAATGAGCAGTTCTTC.